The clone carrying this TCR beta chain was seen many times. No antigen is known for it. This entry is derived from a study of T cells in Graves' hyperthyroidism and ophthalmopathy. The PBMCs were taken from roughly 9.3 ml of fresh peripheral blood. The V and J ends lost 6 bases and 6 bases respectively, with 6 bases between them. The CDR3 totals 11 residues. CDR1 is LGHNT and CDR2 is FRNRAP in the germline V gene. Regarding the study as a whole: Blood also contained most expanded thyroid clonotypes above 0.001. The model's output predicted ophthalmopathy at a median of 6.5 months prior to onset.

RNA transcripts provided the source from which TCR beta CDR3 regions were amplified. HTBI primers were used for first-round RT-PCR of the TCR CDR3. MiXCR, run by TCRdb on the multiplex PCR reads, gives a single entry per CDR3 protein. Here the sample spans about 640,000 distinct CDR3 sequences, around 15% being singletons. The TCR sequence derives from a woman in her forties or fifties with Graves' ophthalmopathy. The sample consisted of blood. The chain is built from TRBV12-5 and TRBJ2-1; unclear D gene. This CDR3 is CASGLLNEQFF. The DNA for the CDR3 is TGTGCTAGTGGCCTACTCAATGAGCAGTTCTTC.